This is a list of T cell receptor beta chains from one sample in a study of T cell changes during pregnancy in multiple sclerosis. Data came from immunoSEQ multiplex PCR; TCRdb stores just in-frame clones and leaves some out. The table includes about 98,000 clones, approximately 90% detected once. Sample: peripheral blood, taken after pregnancy. These receptors were taken from a female donor in good health, enrolled as a control in a pregnancy study. The CDR3 runs from the conserved cysteine through the conserved F or W. The D gene is left open where the match is weak. Size tells how often a clone was seen (once, few, many) or the class of an expanded clone, and some rows leave it out.

clone_size: -
v_call: TRBV7-6
d_call: TRBD2
j_call: TRBJ2-1
cdr3_nt: TGTGCCAGCAGCTTGGCGGGGGGTGAGCAGTTCTTC
cdr3_aa: CASSLAGGEQFF

clone_size: -
v_call: TRBV21-1
d_call: -
j_call: TRBJ1-1
cdr3_nt: TGTGCCAGCAGCAGCAGCGGAGACAGGGATGACACTGAAGCTTTCTTT
cdr3_aa: CASSSSGDRDDTEAFF

clone_size: few
v_call: TRBV10-1
d_call: -
j_call: TRBJ1-4
cdr3_nt: TGCGCCAGCAGTGAAGGGGGAAATGAAAAACTGTTTTTT
cdr3_aa: CASSEGGNEKLFF

clone_size: -
v_call: TRBV7-8
d_call: TRBD2
j_call: TRBJ2-3
cdr3_nt: TGTGCCAGCAGCCATAAAACTAGCGGGATTAACACAGATACGCAGTATTTT
cdr3_aa: CASSHKTSGINTDTQYF

clone_size: -
v_call: TRBV5-1
d_call: TRBD2
j_call: TRBJ2-7
cdr3_nt: TGCGCCAGCAGCCGGACTAGCGGGGAACCCTACGAGCAGTACTTC
cdr3_aa: CASSRTSGEPYEQYF

clone_size: -
v_call: TRBV21-1
d_call: -
j_call: TRBJ1-5
cdr3_nt: TGTGCCAGCAGCAAAGAGGGCAGGGGGAAAAATCAGCCCCAGCATTTT
cdr3_aa: CASSKEGRGKNQPQHF

clone_size: -
v_call: TRBV29-1
d_call: TRBD1
j_call: TRBJ1-1
cdr3_nt: TGCAGCGCCCCTGGGACAGTGAACACTGAAGCTTTCTTT
cdr3_aa: CSAPGTVNTEAFF

clone_size: -
v_call: TRBV2
d_call: -
j_call: TRBJ1-6
cdr3_nt: TGTGCCAGCGACGAGCAGGGACTGCTGAATTCACCCCTCCACTTT
cdr3_aa: CASDEQGLLNSPLHF

clone_size: once
v_call: TRBV27
d_call: -
j_call: TRBJ2-1
cdr3_nt: TGTGCCAGCAGTTTATCGCGTTCGAGGGAGCAGTTCTTC
cdr3_aa: CASSLSRSREQFF

clone_size: once
v_call: TRBV2
d_call: TRBD1
j_call: TRBJ2-1
cdr3_nt: TGTGCCAGCAGTCCCAGGACAGGGGGATACAATGAGCAGTTCTTC
cdr3_aa: CASSPRTGGYNEQFF

clone_size: -
v_call: TRBV6-1
d_call: TRBD1
j_call: TRBJ2-7
cdr3_nt: TGTGCCAGCAGTGAGTCCGGGACAGCCTCCTACGAGCAGTACTTC
cdr3_aa: CASSESGTASYEQYF

clone_size: -
v_call: TRBV2
d_call: TRBD1
j_call: TRBJ2-7
cdr3_nt: TGTGCCAGCAGTGCCAGGGGGCATTCCTACGAGCAGTACTTC
cdr3_aa: CASSARGHSYEQYF

clone_size: -
v_call: TRBV5-1
d_call: -
j_call: TRBJ2-1
cdr3_nt: TGCGCCAGCAGCTCCTACGGGACTTACAATGAGCAGTTCTTC
cdr3_aa: CASSSYGTYNEQFF